Below are 28 T cell receptor beta chains sequenced from a single sample in a study of blood T cell repertoires in COVID-19. Some clones are missing from TCRdb's copy, which holds only in-frame ones; the method was immunoSEQ multiplex PCR. The profile shows fewer than 600,000 clones, more than 75% of them singletons. The sample taken for sequencing was PBMCs or T cells enriched from blood (not recorded which). Every receptor here comes from a woman in her forties who had recovered from COVID-19.

The gene calls are TRBV3-1 (or the pseudogene TRBV3-2) and TRBJ1-5; 8 bases agree with TRBD1. The V segment lost 4 bases and the J segment 7 bases; nucleotides outside the gene matches: 6. The germline V gene encodes CDR1 LGHDT and CDR2 YNNKEL (reference sequence). The CDR3 consists of 14 residues. CDR3 bases: TGTGCCAGCAGCCGAAGACAGGGGCGACAGCCCCAGCATTTT. This translates into CASSRRQGRQPQHF.

V and J are TRBV27 and TRBJ2-7; 7 positions agree with TRBD1. Trimming cost V 6 bases and J 2 bases; bases outside gene matches: 10. The CDR3 extends over 15 amino acids. Germline V lookup: CDR1 MNHEY, CDR2 SMNVEV (reference sequence). The CDR3 coding sequence is TGTGCCAGCAGATATTCGAGACAGGGAACCTACGAGCAGTACTTC. Its protein is CASRYSRQGTYEQYF.

This clone has a single count. The chain has TRBV5-1 and TRBJ2-7; D gene unclear. Per germline, CDR1 SGHRS and CDR2 YFSETQ. V lost 2 bases and J 4 bases, leaving 10 bases between the germline ends. The CDR3 length is 13 residues. The CDR3 here is CASSLFPLYEQYF. CDR3 coding DNA: TGCGCCAGCAGCTTATTTCCCCTTTACGAGCAGTACTTC.

The V and J genes are TRBV5-1 and TRBJ2-1; possibly TRBD2 for D (6 bases). Trimming shortened V by 7 bases and J by 4 bases, and 12 bases separated the two germline ends. Per germline, CDR1 SGHRS and CDR2 YFSETQ. The CDR3 contains 13 residues. CDR3 loop: CASSGLLYNEQFF. DNA of the CDR3: TGCGCCAGCTCGGGACTGCTTTACAATGAGCAGTTCTTC.

The rearrangement uses TRBV20-1 and TRBJ1-1; 8 nucleotides match TRBD1. Germline trimming cut 6 bases from V and 10 bases from J; bases unmatched to any gene: 7. From germline, CDR1 is DFQATT and CDR2 SNEGSKA (reference sequence). CDR3 length: 11 amino acids. Here the CDR3 DNA reads TGCAGTGCGCACAGGGGGTTTGGAGCTTTCTTT. Its protein product is CSAHRGFGAFF.

The genes are TRBV9 and TRBJ2-5; 7 bases map to TRBD1. The length of the CDR3 is 17 residues. V lost 1 base to trimming and J lost 4 bases; unmatched junction nucleotides: 13. Germline-derived CDR1 and CDR2 are SGDLS and YYNGEE. The CDR3 region is CASSVSPQGPFGETQYF. The CDR3 DNA sequence: TGTGCCAGCAGCGTAAGCCCACAGGGGCCTTTTGGAGAGACCCAGTACTTC.

CDR3: CASSHTGTSGRESDTQYF. CDR3 sequence (DNA): TGTGCCAGCAGCCACACCGGGACTAGCGGGAGAGAATCAGATACGCAGTATTTT. The chain carries TRBV11-3 and TRBJ2-3; 14 nucleotides align to TRBD2. The ends lost 5 bases at V and 4 bases at J; junction bases unmatched: 11. There are 18 residues in the CDR3. CDR1 SGHNT and CDR2 YENEEA come from the germline V gene.

The CDR3 sequence is CASSEAGSGNTIYF. DNA for the CDR3: TGTGCCAGCAGTGAGGCAGGCTCTGGAAACACCATATATTTT. V and J are TRBV6-1 and TRBJ1-3; unclear D gene. V was shortened by 3 bases and J by 0 bases, with 6 bases between the two germline ends. This CDR3 is built from 14 residues. CDR1 MNHNS and CDR2 SASEGT come from the germline V gene.

The chain carries TRBV7-9 and TRBJ2-1, with 11 bases matching TRBD2. J lost 4 bases, V lost 8 bases, and 10 bases had no gene match. Per the germline V gene, CDR1 is SEHNR and CDR2 is FQNEAQ (reference sequence). This CDR3 region has 16 residues. The CDR3, as DNA: TGTGCCAGCGGACAGTTAGCGGGAGGGATTTACAATGAGCAGTTCTTC. It translates to CASGQLAGGIYNEQFF.

The V gene is TRBV12-3 or TRBV12-4, the J gene TRBJ2-7, with D maybe TRBD2 (6 bases). Trimming shortened V by 5 bases and J by 3 bases, and 11 bases separated the two germline ends. The CDR3 contains 13 residues. CDR3 bases: TGTGCCAGCAGTAGCCCGGGAGTCTACGAGCAGTACTTC. This translates into CASSSPGVYEQYF.

The chain is built from TRBV12-3 or TRBV12-4 and TRBJ1-2; D not certain. The CDR3 is 11 residues long. Trimming removed 3 bases at V and 7 bases at J, with 6 bases between. The CDR3, as DNA: TGTGCCAGCAGTTTTTCGGGTGGCTACACCTTC. Translation: CASSFSGGYTF.

V and J are TRBV6-5 and TRBJ2-3, with D possibly being TRBD1 (6 bases). V lost 6 bases and J lost 4, with 14 bases in between. CDR3 length: 14 amino acids. Germline CDR1 reads MNHEY; CDR2 reads SVGAGI. The DNA for the CDR3 is TGTGCCAGCAGCCCCACAGGACAGCCAGATACGCAGTATTTT. Translating gives CASSPTGQPDTQYF.

The chain couples TRBV6-2 or TRBV6-3 to TRBJ2-7, with a tentative D call TRBD1 (6 bases). Germline V lookup: CDR1 MNHEY, CDR2 SVGEGT. The CDR3 is 19 amino acids. The V and J ends lost 2 bases and 3 bases respectively, with 26 bases between them. CDR3 sequence reads: CASSYNPTTGDYYYYEQYF. For the CDR3, the DNA is TGTGCCAGCAGTTACAATCCTACGACAGGAGACTACTACTACTACGAGCAGTACTTC.

The chain uses TRBV9 and TRBJ1-5; 9 positions match TRBD1. Germline values: CDR1 SGDLS, CDR2 YYNGEE. CDR3 length: 14 amino acids. Germline trimming cut 3 bases from V and 7 bases from J; bases unmatched to any gene: 5. CDR3 amino acids: CASSAPGQGQPQHF. The DNA of the CDR3 is TGTGCCAGCAGCGCCCCGGGACAGGGACAGCCCCAGCATTTT. Filled out from reference TRBV9 and TRBJ1-5, the complete variable domain reads DSGVTQTPKHLITATGQRVTLRCSPRSGDLSVYWYQQSLDQGLQFLIQYYNGEERAKGNILERFSAQQFPDLHSELNLSSLELGDSALYFCASSAPGQGQPQHFGDGTRLSIL.

The V gene is TRBV9, the J gene TRBJ1-4; TRBD1 is a possible D gene (5 bases). The CDR3 is 14 residues long. Trimming removed 4 bases at V and 5 bases at J, with 12 bases between. From germline, CDR1 is SGDLS and CDR2 YYNGEE. The CDR3 DNA reads as TGTGCCAGCAGCCAGGGTCCCATAAATGAAAAACTGTTTTTT. Its protein is CASSQGPINEKLFF.

The CDR3 bases are TGTGCCAGCTCATCCGGACAGGGGGGCTATGGCTACACCTTC. It is translated as CASSSGQGGYGYTF. The V and J genes are TRBV18 and TRBJ1-2, with 10 bases that match TRBD1. Trimming at V came to 5 bases and at J to 4 bases, leaving 4 bases not matched to a gene. Germline V CDR1 and CDR2: KGHSH, LQKENI. The CDR3 covers 14 residues.

This clone was seen a handful of times. This chain uses TRBV4-1 with TRBJ2-7; D is uncertain. Germline V gene data show CDR1 as MGHRA and CDR2 as YSYEKL. Trimming left V 1 base short and J 2 bases short, with 6 bases between. CDR3 length: 13 amino acids. CDR3 sequence (DNA): TGCGCCAGCAGCCAAGTAATCGCCTACGAGCAGTACTTC. Translation: CASSQVIAYEQYF.

The chain couples TRBV5-1 to TRBJ2-7; D might be TRBD2 (6 bases). V was clipped by 0 bases and J by 3 bases, with 16 bases between them. Germline-derived CDR1 and CDR2 are SGHRS and YFSETQ. The CDR3 is 16 amino acids. Written as DNA, the CDR3 is TGCGCCAGCAGCTTGGGGATCAGCGGGTTTGGCTACGAGCAGTACTTC. This encodes CASSLGISGFGYEQYF.

The chain carries TRBV11-2 and TRBJ1-2, with a possible D match to TRBD1 (5 bases). Trimming pared 0 bases from V and 4 bases from J, leaving 9 bases between. The CDR3 has 14 residues. The germline CDR1 and CDR2 sequences are SGHAT and FQNNGV. CDR3 in amino acids: CASSLDGGVYGYTF. CDR3 DNA sequence: TGTGCCAGCAGCTTAGATGGAGGGGTCTATGGCTACACCTTC.

The chain joins TRBV5-6 to TRBJ1-2; D is unresolved. This CDR3 spans 12 amino acids. The V end was cut by 4 bases, the J end by 1 base, with 5 bases between. Germline V CDR1 and CDR2: SGHDT, YYEEEE. CDR3 DNA: TGTGCCAGCAGCGGCGGTAACTATGGCTACACCTTC. Protein: CASSGGNYGYTF.

This chain links TRBV19 with TRBJ1-2, with 11 bases matching TRBD1. V was pared by 5 bases and J by 3 bases, with 11 bases of the junction left unmatched. Germline-derived CDR1 and CDR2 are LNHDA and SQIVND (reference sequence). The CDR3 length is 17 residues. CDR3 sequence: CASSLRTGGLSHYGYTF. For the CDR3, the DNA is TGTGCCAGTAGTCTTCGGACAGGGGGCCTTTCTCACTATGGCTACACCTTC. Full variable domain (rest looked up from reference TRBV19 and TRBJ1-2): DGGITQSPKYLFRKEGQNVTLSCEQNLNHDAMYWYRQDPGQGLRLIYYSQIVNDFQKGDIAEGYSVSREKKESFPLTVTSAQKNPTAFYLCASSLRTGGLSHYGYTFGSGTRLTVV.

The chain is built from TRBV5-6 and TRBJ1-4; 11 positions match TRBD1. Germline lookup yields CDR1 SGHDT and CDR2 YYEEEE. There are 15 residues in the CDR3. Unmatched junction bases numbered 6, after V lost 3 bases and J lost 8 bases. CDR3 DNA: TGTGCCAGCAGCTCTGTGGGACAGGGGGACGAAAAACTGTTTTTT. Amino acid sequence: CASSSVGQGDEKLFF.

V gene TRBV28 combines with J gene TRBJ2-1; the match to TRBD1 covers 9 bases. The germline gives CDR1 MDHEN, CDR2 SYDVKM. With 5 bases clipped from V and 4 bases from J, the junction kept 6 bases outside the gene matches. CDR3 length: 15 amino acids. CDR3 sequence: CASSVTGGSYNEQFF. The CDR3 DNA reads TGTGCCAGCAGTGTCACAGGGGGCTCTTACAATGAGCAGTTCTTC.

This clone was seen only once. The V gene is TRBV15, the J gene TRBJ1-1, with 8 nucleotides matching TRBD1. This CDR3 is 16 amino acids long. The V segment lost 0 bases and the J segment 1 base; nucleotides outside the gene matches: 4. Germline CDR1 LNHNV, CDR2 YYDKDF (reference sequence). The CDR3 sequence is CATSRDRQGANTEAFF. The CDR3 DNA sequence: TGTGCCACCAGCAGAGATCGTCAGGGGGCGAACACTGAAGCTTTCTTT.

In DNA form, the CDR3 reads TGTGCCAGCGGAAAAACAAGGCTGCGGCACTATGGCTACACCTTC. Translated, it gives CASGKTRLRHYGYTF. V is TRBV11-2 and J is TRBJ1-2; D is ambiguous. Trimming left V 8 bases short and J 3 bases short, with 19 bases between. CDR3 length: 15 residues. Germline CDR1 SGHAT, CDR2 FQNNGV.

This chain joins TRBV30 and TRBJ2-7; possible D gene TRBD2, 6 bases. V shed 4 bases and J shed 0 bases, with 13 bases lying between them. This CDR3 is 14 amino acids long. The germline V gene encodes CDR1 GTSNPN and CDR2 SVGIG (reference sequence). The CDR3 DNA reads TGTGCCTGGACCTCGGGACTCAACTCCTACGAGCAGTACTTC. Translation: CAWTSGLNSYEQYF.

The chain links TRBV19 to TRBJ2-7; 10 bases align to TRBD2. Per germline, CDR1 LNHDA and CDR2 SQIVND (reference sequence). This CDR3 spans 18 amino acids. V lost 3 bases and J lost 6; bases outside the gene matches: 17. This chain's CDR3 is CASSMAPSGSLRYGEQYF. The DNA of the CDR3 is TGTGCCAGTAGTATGGCGCCTAGCGGGAGCCTTAGGTATGGCGAGCAGTACTTC.

This chain connects TRBV5-4 to TRBJ2-5; 11 bases are shared with TRBD1. This CDR3 is built from 17 residues. Unmatched junction bases numbered 7, after V lost 3 bases and J lost 0 bases. Per germline, CDR1 SGHNT and CDR2 YYREEE (reference sequence). The CDR3 protein is CASSSGTGGGYQETQYF. DNA of the CDR3: TGTGCCAGCAGCTCCGGGACAGGGGGAGGGTACCAAGAGACCCAGTACTTC. The variable domain in full, with the rest retrieved from reference TRBV5-4 and TRBJ2-5, is ETGVTQSPTHLIKTRGQQVTLRCSSQSGHNTVSWYQQALGQGPQFIFQYYREEENGRGNFPPRFSGLQFPNYSSELNVNALELDDSALYLCASSSGTGGGYQETQYFGPGTRLLVL.